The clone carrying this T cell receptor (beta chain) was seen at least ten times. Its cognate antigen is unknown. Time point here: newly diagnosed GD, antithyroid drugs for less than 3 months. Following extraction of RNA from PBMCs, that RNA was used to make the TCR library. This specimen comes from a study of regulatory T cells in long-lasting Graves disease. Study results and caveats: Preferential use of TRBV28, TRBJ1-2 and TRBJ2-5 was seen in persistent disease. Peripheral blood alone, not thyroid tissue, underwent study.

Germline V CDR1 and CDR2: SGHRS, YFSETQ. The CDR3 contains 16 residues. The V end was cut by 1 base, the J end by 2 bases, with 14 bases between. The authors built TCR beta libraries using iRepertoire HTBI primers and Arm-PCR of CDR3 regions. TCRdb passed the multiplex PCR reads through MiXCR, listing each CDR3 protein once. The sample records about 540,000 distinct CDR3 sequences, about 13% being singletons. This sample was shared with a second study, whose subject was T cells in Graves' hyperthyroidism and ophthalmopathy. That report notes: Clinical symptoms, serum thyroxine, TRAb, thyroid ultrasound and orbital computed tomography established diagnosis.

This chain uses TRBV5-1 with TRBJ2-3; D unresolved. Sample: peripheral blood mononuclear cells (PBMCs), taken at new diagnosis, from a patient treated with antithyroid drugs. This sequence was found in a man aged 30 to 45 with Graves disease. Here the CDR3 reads CASSLTEVLNTDTQYF. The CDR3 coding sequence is TGCGCCAGCAGCTTGACGGAAGTTTTGAACACAGATACGCAGTATTTT.